Shown below are 17 T cell receptor beta chains from a single sample sequenced in a study of blood T cells in healthy people across ages. Combining a sample-barcoded 5' primer with a J-beta primer mix, a second PCR ran for roughly 6 to 12 cycles. MiXCR was run by TCRdb on the 5' RACE reads, yielding one entry per CDR3 protein. The sample holds around 1.5 million distinct CDR3 sequences, about 35% seen once. The specimen sequenced was blood. The receptors shown here come from a woman in her twenties or thirties in good health.

V gene TRBV20-1 combines with J gene TRBJ1-5; weak D call: TRBD1 (6 bases). The CDR3 has 16 amino acids. V lost 3 bases and J 1 base, leaving 16 bases between the germline ends. Germline assignment: CDR1 DFQATT and CDR2 SNEGSKA (reference sequence). For the CDR3, the DNA is TGCAGTGCTAGGGAACAGGGTGGGCTGAGCAATCAGCCCCAGCATTTT. This encodes CSAREQGGLSNQPQHF.

Turning to this clonotype: The junction does not match germline at one end; this may be a read error. The V and J genes are TRBV18 and TRBJ2-1, with 9 positions matching TRBD1. This CDR3 has 15 amino acids. In germline, CDR1 is KGHSH, CDR2 LQKENI. The chain's CDR3 is CASSREQGAYNEQFF. CDR3 DNA: TGTGCCAGCTCACGTGAACAGGGGGCCTATAATGAGCAGTTCTTC. The complete variable domain, with remaining parts taken from reference TRBV18 and TRBJ2-1, reads NAGVMQNPRHLVRRRGQEARLRCSPMKGHSHVYWYRQLPEEGLKFMVYLQKENIIDESGMPKERFSAEFPKEGPSILRIQQVVRGDSAAYFCASSREQGAYNEQFFGPGTRLTVL.

At least ten counts were recorded for this clonotype. The chain combines TRBV4-1 with TRBJ2-1, with 13 bases aligning to TRBD2. The CDR3 consists of 18 residues. Looked up from germline, CDR1 is MGHRA and CDR2 is YSYEKL. V shed 0 bases, J shed 8 bases, and the junction held 10 bases outside the gene matches. CDR3 loop: CASSQEKPGLAGDHEQFF. CDR3 DNA: TGCGCCAGCAGCCAAGAGAAACCAGGACTAGCGGGAGACCATGAGCAGTTCTTC.

The V gene is TRBV7-9, the J gene TRBJ2-3; 10 bases match TRBD2. V lost 1 base to trimming and J lost 3 bases; unmatched junction nucleotides: 7. From germline, CDR1 is SEHNR and CDR2 FQNEAQ (reference sequence). CDR3 length equals 17 residues. In DNA form, the CDR3 reads TGTGCCAGCAGCTTAGATATGTCTAGCGGGGGAACAGATACGCAGTATTTT. Its translation: CASSLDMSSGGTDTQYF. Full variable domain (outside the CDR3, taken from reference TRBV7-9 and TRBJ2-3): DTGVSQNPRHKITKRGQNVTFRCDPISEHNRLYWYRQTLGQGPEFLTYFQNEAQLEKSRLLSDRFSAERPKGSFSTLEIQRTEQGDSAMYLCASSLDMSSGGTDTQYFGPGTRLTVL.

This clonotype was counted only a few times. The CDR3 loop is CAWSSTSGGAYNEQFF. The CDR3 DNA reads TGTGCCTGGAGTTCGACTAGCGGGGGGGCCTACAATGAGCAGTTCTTC. The chain has TRBV30 and TRBJ2-1, with TRBD2 matching 14 bases. There are 16 residues in the CDR3. J lost 2 bases, V lost 2 bases, and 2 bases had no gene match. Germline CDR1 GTSNPN, CDR2 SVGIG (reference sequence).

This clonotype was counted many times. The chain links TRBV15 to TRBJ2-7; no clear D gene. The V gene's germline CDR1 is LNHNV and CDR2 YYDKDF (reference sequence). The V end was cut by 0 bases, the J end by 0 bases, with 12 bases between. The CDR3 loop spans 16 amino acids. The CDR3, as DNA: TGTGCCACCAGCAGAGATTTGCTGTCCGCCTCCTACGAGCAGTACTTC. Protein: CATSRDLLSASYEQYF.

The V call is TRBV6-1, the J call TRBJ2-6, with unresolved D. Germline V gene sequence: CDR1 MNHNS, CDR2 SASEGT. Trimming removed 8 bases at V and 0 bases at J, with 8 bases between. The CDR3 contains 14 residues. The CDR3 DNA reads TGTGCCAGCGACCAGTACTCTGGGGCCAACGTCCTGACTTTC. It is translated as CASDQYSGANVLTF.

V usage is TRBV10-3 and J usage is TRBJ2-6; perhaps D is TRBD1 or TRBD2 (6 bases each). Trimming shortened V by 3 bases and J by 1 base, and 19 bases separated the two germline ends. CDR1 and CDR2 from the germline V gene are ENHRY and SYGVKD. The CDR3 has 19 residues. CDR3 sequence (DNA): TGTGCCATCAGTGAACTTCCGGGGGCAGGGAGGTCTGGGGCCAACGTCCTGACTTTC. This gives the protein CAISELPGAGRSGANVLTF.

The chain carries TRBV7-3 and TRBJ2-6; the D call may be TRBD1 or TRBD2 (5 bases each). CDR1 and CDR2 (germline): SGHTA, FQGTGA. Trimming shortened V by 5 bases and J by 0 bases, and 14 bases separated the two germline ends. This CDR3 comprises 17 residues. The CDR3: CASSREGSYSGANVLTF. The CDR3, as DNA: TGTGCCAGCAGCAGAGAGGGGTCCTACTCTGGGGCCAACGTCCTGACTTTC.

This clonotype was seen only a few times. The rearrangement uses TRBV20-1 and TRBJ2-1, with D unresolved. With 0 bases removed from V and 7 bases from J, the gap between germline ends came to 10 bases. Per germline, CDR1 DFQATT and CDR2 SNEGSKA (reference sequence). CDR3 length: 13 amino acids. In DNA, the CDR3 is TGCAGTGCTAGAGACAGCCTAAGGAATGAGCAGTTCTTC. Translation: CSARDSLRNEQFF.

This clonotype was counted only a few times. The gene calls are TRBV27 and TRBJ2-1; possibly TRBD1 or TRBD2 for D (5 bases each). Germline loops: CDR1 MNHEY, CDR2 SMNVEV (reference sequence). The CDR3 sequence is 15 residues long. Trimming removed 5 bases at V and 8 bases at J, with 19 bases between. The CDR3 sequence is CASSPGDLPGDEQFF. As DNA, the CDR3 is TGTGCCAGCAGTCCCGGGGACCTCCCTGGCGATGAGCAGTTCTTC.

This chain connects TRBV29-1 to TRBJ1-2; D not certain. V dropped 3 bases and J dropped 3 bases, with 11 bases sitting between them. The CDR3 totals 13 residues. Germline assignment: CDR1 SQVTM and CDR2 ANQGSEA. CDR3 DNA: TGCAGCGTTGACTCAAGGTTTCACTATGGCTACACCTTC. Protein product: CSVDSRFHYGYTF.

Here the CDR3 DNA reads TGTGCCACCAGGGGACAGGGCCAAGAGACCCAGTACTTC. This gives the protein CATRGQGQETQYF. This chain links TRBV24-1 with TRBJ2-5; 9 nucleotides match TRBD1. J lost 1 base, V lost 7 bases, and 0 bases had no gene match. This CDR3 comprises 13 residues. Germline V lookup: CDR1 KGHDR, CDR2 SFDVKD.

V usage is TRBV24-1 and J usage is TRBJ2-3; TRBD2 might be the D (5 bases). This CDR3 contains 16 residues. The V end was cut by 4 bases, the J end by 6 bases, with 19 bases between. Looked up from germline, CDR1 is KGHDR and CDR2 is SFDVKD. As DNA, the CDR3 is TGTGCCACCAGTGACCCACGCCGGGATTACGCGGATACGCAGTATTTT. Translation gives CATSDPRRDYADTQYF.

The gene calls are TRBV21-1 and TRBJ2-7; the D call TRBD1 from the table was never checked on the DNA. TRBV21-1 is a pseudogene segment. The CDR3 spans 14 residues. The CDR3 DNA reads TGTGCCAGCAGGGGGGGACAATCGAACTACGAGCAGTACTTC. Residues: CASRGGQSNYEQYF.

V and J are TRBV20-1 and TRBJ2-7; 10 nucleotides match TRBD1. Germline-derived CDR1 and CDR2 are DFQATT and SNEGSKA (reference sequence). V was pared by 2 bases and J by 2 bases, with 6 bases of the junction left unmatched. The CDR3 has 15 residues. The CDR3 region has the DNA TGCAGTGCTAGATCGGGACAGGGGATAGCCTACGAGCAGTACTTC. Translated: CSARSGQGIAYEQYF.

This chain links TRBV20-1 with TRBJ2-1; TRBD2 matches at 16 bases. The CDR3 totals 15 residues. The trim removed 6 bases at V and 7 bases at J, leaving 6 bases unmatched. Germline CDR1 is DFQATT and CDR2 is SNEGSKA (reference sequence). The CDR3, as DNA: TGCAGTGCCCGGGGACTAGCGGGGGGGCTGAATGAGCAGTTCTTC. Protein sequence: CSARGLAGGLNEQFF.